This is a list of T cell receptor beta chains from one sample in a study of CD8+ T cells in alopecia areata. Generated by immunoSEQ multiplex PCR, the TCRdb table keeps only in-frame clones and is missing some. The sample has some 190,000 clones, 60% seen once. The material was CD4+ T cells sorted from blood, obtained at week 24, from a patient treated with tofacitinib. These receptors were taken from a human donor with alopecia areata. Both conserved end residues are part of each CDR3. Fields, in order: D gene, J gene, clone size, V gene, CDR3 protein, CDR3 DNA. The D gene is left open where the match is weak. The size of a clone is reported for some rows only, either as once, few or many, or as a class for expanded clones.

.	TRBJ1-1	.	TRBV29-1	CSVEPETNTEAFF	TGCAGCGTTGAGCCGGAGACGAACACTGAAGCTTTCTTT
.	TRBJ1-4	.	TRBV25-1	CASSDPASNEKLFF	TGTGCCAGCAGTGACCCAGCATCTAATGAAAAACTGTTTTTT
.	TRBJ2-2	few	TRBV11-2	CASSLERFTGELFF	TGTGCCAGCAGCTTAGAGCGCTTCACCGGGGAGCTGTTTTTT
.	TRBJ1-5	.	TRBV19	CASSIDIGSNQPQHF	TGTGCCAGTAGTATAGATATTGGGAGCAATCAGCCCCAGCATTTT
.	TRBJ2-2	.	TRBV30	CAWSYGGTGELFF	TGTGCCTGGAGTTACGGGGGCACCGGGGAGCTGTTTTTT
TRBD1	TRBJ2-7	.	TRBV29-1	CSVGQGAYEQYF	TGCAGCGTTGGACAGGGGGCCTACGAGCAGTACTTC
.	TRBJ1-1	once	TRBV30	CAWSPQGTEAFF	TGTGCCTGGAGTCCTCAGGGGACTGAAGCTTTCTTT
.	TRBJ1-1	.	TRBV5-1	CASSLTWGNTEAFF	TGCGCCAGCAGCTTGACTTGGGGGAACACTGAAGCTTTCTTT
.	TRBJ1-2	.	TRBV30	CAWSGGNYGYTF	TGTGCCTGGAGCGGCGGTAACTATGGCTACACCTTC
.	TRBJ1-5	.	TRBV5-1	CASSLGGRGNQPQHF	TGCGCCAGCAGCTTGGGGGGCAGGGGCAATCAGCCCCAGCATTTT